Each of the 9 T cell receptor beta chains below was sequenced from the same sample in a study of blood T cell repertoires in COVID-19. The method was immunoSEQ multiplex PCR; TCRdb's version includes in-frame clones alone and lacks a portion of them. The sample shows around 140,000 clones, 80% of them seen only once. Source material: peripheral blood. These TCRs come from a man in his sixties or seventies who had recovered from COVID-19.

This chain connects TRBV6-5 to TRBJ1-5, with D possibly TRBD1 on 5 matching bases. The germline V and J ends were trimmed by 6 bases and 6 bases, with 12 bases remaining between them. Germline loops: CDR1 MNHEY, CDR2 SVGAGI. The CDR3 runs 13 residues. For the CDR3, the DNA is TGTGCCAGCAGGGGGCCGGGAGGTCAGCCCCAGCATTTT. The encoded protein is CASRGPGGQPQHF.

The rearrangement uses TRBV6-1 and TRBJ2-7; D is uncertain. CDR3 length: 14 residues. In germline, CDR1 is MNHNS, CDR2 SASEGT. Trimming shortened V by 0 bases and J by 4 bases, and 10 bases separated the two germline ends. CDR3 coding DNA: TGTGCCAGCAGTGAAGCGCGTAAGATTTACGAGCAGTACTTC. Amino acids: CASSEARKIYEQYF.

This clone showed up just once. The V and J genes are TRBV7-9 and TRBJ1-1; D not certain. Germline CDR1 SEHNR, CDR2 FQNEAQ (reference sequence). V lost 5 bases to trimming and J lost 3 bases, with 13 bases between them. The CDR3 runs to 14 residues. The CDR3 bases are TGTGCCAGCAGCGCTCGGGTGGGAGACACTGAAGCTTTCTTT. It specifies CASSARVGDTEAFF.

Written as DNA, the CDR3 is TGTGCCAGCTCACCGGGGGGGAGTACGGAGACCCAGTACTTC. Translated, it gives CASSPGGSTETQYF. The chain has TRBV18 and TRBJ2-5; the match to TRBD2 covers 7 bases. The trim removed 3 bases at V and 5 bases at J, leaving 6 bases unmatched. The CDR3 is 14 amino acids. Germline CDR1 KGHSH, CDR2 LQKENI.

The genes are TRBV6-6 and TRBJ1-2, with 7 positions matching TRBD1. Germline V lookup: CDR1 MNHNY, CDR2 SVGAGI (reference sequence). This CDR3 is 16 amino acids long. The trim removed 0 bases at V and 2 bases at J, leaving 6 bases unmatched. The CDR3 sequence is CASSYSLQGPNYGYTF. CDR3 DNA sequence: TGTGCCAGCAGTTACTCGTTACAGGGGCCAAACTATGGCTACACCTTC.

The V call is TRBV5-1, the J call TRBJ2-5; no reliable D call. Germline CDR1 SGHRS, CDR2 YFSETQ. Deletions cut 5 bases from V and 5 bases from J, with 13 bases between. The CDR3 is 13 residues long. The CDR3 coding sequence is TGCGCCAGCAGTCCTGAGATTTTGGAGACCCAGTACTTC. Translation: CASSPEILETQYF. The variable domain in full, completed from reference TRBV5-1 and TRBJ2-5, reads KAGVTQTPRYLIKTRGQQVTLSCSPISGHRSVSWYQQTPGQGLQFLFEYFSETQRNKGNFPGRFSGRQFSNSRSEMNVSTLELGDSALYLCASSPEILETQYFGPGTRLLVL.

This chain connects TRBV7-7 to TRBJ2-5, with D tentatively TRBD1 (6 bases). CDR3 size: 17 residues. The germline V and J ends were trimmed by 5 bases and 5 bases, with 24 bases remaining between them. Germline CDR1 and CDR2: SSHAT and FNYEAQ (reference sequence). The CDR3 nucleotides are TGTGCCAGCAGCCCCCAGGTTGGGGGCCCCAGGTGGGAGACCCAGTACTTC. Amino acid sequence: CASSPQVGGPRWETQYF.

CDR3 region: CASTAGGDGYTF. The CDR3 DNA follows: TGTGCCAGCACCGCGGGAGGGGACGGCTACACCTTC. V gene TRBV6-5 combines with J gene TRBJ1-2; D possibly corresponds to TRBD1 (5 bases). The CDR3 is made up of 12 amino acids. Trimming left V 7 bases short and J 8 bases short, with 14 bases between. Per germline, CDR1 MNHEY and CDR2 SVGAGI.

The chain combines TRBV2 with TRBJ2-5; maybe TRBD1 (6 bases). The germline CDR1 and CDR2 sequences are SNHLY and FYNNEI. V was trimmed by 6 bases and J by 2 bases, leaving 22 bases between them. CDR3 length: 17 residues. CDR3 loop: CASSQDKGTRGQETQYF. The CDR3 DNA reads TGTGCCAGCAGCCAAGATAAAGGGACAAGGGGACAAGAGACCCAGTACTTC.